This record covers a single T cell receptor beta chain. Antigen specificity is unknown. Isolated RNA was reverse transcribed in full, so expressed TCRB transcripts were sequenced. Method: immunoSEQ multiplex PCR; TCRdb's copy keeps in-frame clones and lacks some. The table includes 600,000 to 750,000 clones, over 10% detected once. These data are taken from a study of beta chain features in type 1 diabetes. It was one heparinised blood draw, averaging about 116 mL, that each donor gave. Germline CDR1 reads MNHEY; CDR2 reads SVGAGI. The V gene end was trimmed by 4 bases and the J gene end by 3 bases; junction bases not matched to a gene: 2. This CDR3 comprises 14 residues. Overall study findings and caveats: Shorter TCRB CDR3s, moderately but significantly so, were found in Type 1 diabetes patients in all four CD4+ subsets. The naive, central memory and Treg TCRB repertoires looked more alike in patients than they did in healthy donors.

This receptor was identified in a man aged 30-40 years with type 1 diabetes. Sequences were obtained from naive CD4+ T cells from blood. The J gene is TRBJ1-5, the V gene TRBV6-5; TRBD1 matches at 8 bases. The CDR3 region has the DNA TGTGCCAGCAGTTCGACAGGGGTCAATCAGCCCCAGCATTTT. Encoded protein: CASSSTGVNQPQHF.